This is a list of T cell receptor beta chains from one sample in a study of T cell repertoires in cytomegalovirus infection. TCRdb reprocessed the reads with MiXCR, giving one entry per CDR3 protein. This sample has fewer than 700,000 distinct CDR3 sequences; about 24% occur once, and the top ten carry 7% to 9%. The sample consisted of CD8+ T cells from PBMCs. Receptors were obtained from a human donor in good health (CMV status not recorded). Some clones in this sample may be carry-over from other donors' samples. The conserved cysteine and the conserved F or W are not part of the CDR3 here.

TRBV7-2	TRBJ2-1	ASSLNGVAGGRYEQF
TRBV13	TRBJ2-2	ASSFGLAGTGELF
TRBV28	TRBJ1-2	ASSLEGKDYGYT
TRBV12-5	TRBJ1-1	ASVYRTGSEAF
TRBV5-6	TRBJ2-3	ASSGIAGFTDTQY
TRBV6-6	TRBJ2-5	ASSRRGEETQY
TRBV7-6	TRBJ1-2	ASGSGGYGYT
TRBV6-2/TRBV6-3	TRBJ2-3	ASSYSNRAGVDTQY
TRBV6-5	TRBJ2-2	ASRIGLAGGNTGELF
TRBV20-1	TRBJ1-1	SAPDGTEAF
TRBV6-2/TRBV6-3	TRBJ1-1	ASSHQDWDTEAF
TRBV2	TRBJ2-6	ASSEEATSGANVLT
TRBV3-1	TRBJ2-7	ASSQEPRNEQY
TRBV7-9	TRBJ1-6	ASSSTTNSPLH
TRBV7-9	TRBJ2-1	ASSHFHGPDLLTYNEQF
TRBV7-9	TRBJ2-3	AIPWHSTDTQY
TRBV7-4	TRBJ2-7	VSSSDTNSYEQY
TRBV28	TRBJ2-1	ASSPRTGWDNEQF
TRBV7-8	TRBJ1-1	ASSLVTGGTEAF
TRBV27	TRBJ2-7	ASGGDEQY
TRBV7-9	TRBJ1-1	ASSLGTSEAF
TRBV28	TRBJ2-3	ASSIPGARDTQY
TRBV20-1	TRBJ2-7	SARDHSGRSYEQY
TRBV12-3/TRBV12-4	TRBJ2-7	ASSGTGPGEQY
TRBV7-3	TRBJ2-1	ASSLTPNNEQF
TRBV5-6	TRBJ1-1	ASSPSQGGVGKNTEAF
TRBV7-9	TRBJ1-1	ASSPRTANEAF
TRBV28	TRBJ1-3	VSNRGRGSGNTIY
TRBV7-9	TRBJ2-1	ASSPTRGSNNEQF
TRBV11-2	TRBJ2-3	ASSLETSGGASTQY
TRBV4-1	TRBJ1-1	ASSQDLGTTEAF
TRBV15	TRBJ1-2	ATSRVGTYNYGYT
TRBV7-9	TRBJ2-1	ASSYREAPSYNEQF
TRBV5-6	TRBJ2-1	ASSSGDILF
TRBV29-1	TRBJ2-2	SVDGRGGKIGELF
TRBV7-6	TRBJ2-6	ASSQGGTEANVLT
TRBV20-1	TRBJ2-1	SARTVTGSDEQF
TRBV2	TRBJ2-1	ASSDGLVGEQF
TRBV12-3/TRBV12-4	TRBJ1-6	ASTPLGVSPLH
TRBV7-6	TRBJ1-1	ASSYIQGTEAF
TRBV28	TRBJ2-3	ANSSTVSGASSTDTQY
TRBV29-1	TRBJ2-2	SVEGENTGELF
TRBV12-5	TRBJ1-1	ASGFGQGEEKEAF
TRBV6-2/TRBV6-3	TRBJ1-1	ASSYSTGERTEAF
TRBV6-1	TRBJ1-4	ASSPQGYPNEKLF
TRBV27	TRBJ2-2	ASSHFTSGVTGELF
TRBV6-5	TRBJ1-5	AGYWGTGGNQPQH
TRBV6-6	TRBJ2-1	ASSPSQGAGSYNEQF
TRBV4-3	TRBJ1-2	ASSQGIRTAWVYGYT
TRBV7-6	TRBJ2-1	ATSGLAGSYNEQF